In its sample, the clone carrying this TCR beta chain was seen many times. Its antigen is as yet unknown. Unique molecular identifiers were incorporated into the prepared TCRbeta library. One entry per CDR3 protein, called by TCRdb with MiXCR from the PCR reads. This sample carries 780,000 or so distinct CDR3 sequences, around 17% of them seen once, and the ten largest clones take about 5%. These data come from a study of T-cell reconstitution after alpha-beta-depleted transplantation in children. The CDR3 runs to 16 residues. Trimming stripped 1 base from V and 1 base from J, with 13 bases between. From germline, CDR1 is MGHRA and CDR2 YSYEKL. General observations from the study: The authors attributed T-cell counts and diversity one year after transplant mostly to newly produced T cells. Reportedly, alpha-beta T cells present about two months post-transplant originated from several hundred expanded clones of graft origin.

This material consisted of PBMCs, mostly from graft donor cells, taken 360 days after TCRalphabeta/CD19-depleted stem cell transplant. The TCR was taken from a male patient younger than 18 who had a stem cell transplant for acute lymphoblastic leukemia, so the T cells may come from the graft donor. The chain employs TRBV4-1 and TRBJ2-5, with D hard to call. The CDR3 region has the DNA TGCGCCAGCAGCCAAGCTCCGAACGTTCTCCAAGAGACCCAGTACTTC. It specifies CASSQAPNVLQETQYF.